A selection of T cell receptor beta chains follows, all from one sample in a study of T cell repertoires in cytomegalovirus infection. MiXCR, applied by TCRdb to the reads, yields one record per CDR3 protein. The table shows about 900,000 distinct CDR3 sequences, with around 30% occurring only once. No antigen has been identified for these receptors. The sample consisted of cultured CD8+ T cells from PBMCs, taken from culture after CMV antigen stimulation. The receptors shown here come from a human donor in good health (CMV status not recorded). Some clones in this sample may be carry-over from other donors' samples. CDR3s include the opening cysteine and the closing phenylalanine or tryptophan. D genes are given only for firm matches. Expanded clones get a size class; other rows say once, few or many, or leave the size out.

TRBJ2-5,many,TRBV7-8,TRBD2,TGTGCCAGCAGCCCCGGACTAGCGGGGGAGACCCAGTACTTC,CASSPGLAGETQYF
TRBJ2-2,.,TRBV7-3,.,TGTGCCAGCAGCATTACATCCCGGCGAGAGCTGGTTTTT,CASSITSRRELVF
TRBJ2-3,.,TRBV5-4,TRBD1,TGTGCCAGCAGCCTCCGGGACAGGGCCACAGATACGCAGTATTTT,CASSLRDRATDTQYF
TRBJ2-3,.,TRBV27,.,TGTGCCAGCAGTTATCAGGGATCAAGCACAGATACGCAGTATTTT,CASSYQGSSTDTQYF
TRBJ2-4,.,TRBV6-6,.,TGTGCCAGCAGTTACGAAGGGAATCTAGCCAAAAACATTCAGTACTTC,CASSYEGNLAKNIQYF
TRBJ2-7,many,TRBV4-1,.,TGCGCCAGCAGCCTACCCGGGACGGCGAGCTCCTACGAGCAGTACTTC,CASSLPGTASSYEQYF
TRBJ1-2,few,TRBV27,.,TGTGCCAGCAGTATCTCAGGGTACAGCTATGGCTACACCTTC,CASSISGYSYGYTF
TRBJ2-1,.,TRBV7-2,.,TGTGCCAGCAGCTTCCATTCCTCCTACAATGAGCAGTTCTTC,CASSFHSSYNEQFF
TRBJ2-1,.,TRBV7-9,TRBD1,TGTGCCAGCAGCTTTATCGACAGGGATGAGTACAATGAGCAGTTCTTC,CASSFIDRDEYNEQFF
TRBJ2-6,few,TRBV25-1,.,TGTGCCAGCAGTGAATTTGGTCGGGGGGCGAGGACGGGCTCTGGGGCCAACGTCCTGACTTTC,CASSEFGRGARTGSGANVLTF
TRBJ1-3,few,TRBV7-9,.,TGTGCCAGCAGCCCAGAGGACATTCTTATCGATTTCGCTGGAAACACCATATATTTT,CASSPEDILIDFAGNTIYF
TRBJ1-2,.,TRBV27,.,TGTGCCAGCAGTTTATCCAAATCCTATGGCTACACCTTC,CASSLSKSYGYTF
TRBJ1-2,.,TRBV9,TRBD1,TGTGCCAGCAGTGCAGACAGGGTCCGGGTCACCTTC,CASSADRVRVTF
TRBJ2-3,few,TRBV6-1,TRBD1,TGTGCCAGCAGTTACGGGACAGGCCGAGATACGCAGTATTTT,CASSYGTGRDTQYF
TRBJ2-1,few,TRBV7-3,TRBD2,TGTGCCAGCAGCCCCCTGGCGGGGGGTCGGGGCAATGAGCAGTTCTTC,CASSPLAGGRGNEQFF
TRBJ2-7,.,TRBV19,TRBD1,TGTGCCAGTAGCAACACCCCCGACAGGGCCTCCTACGAGCAGTACTTC,CASSNTPDRASYEQYF
TRBJ2-7,many,TRBV7-8,TRBD2,TGTGCCAGCAGCTTAAGCCGGGGGGGGGGAGGAACGGCCTACGAGCAGTACTTC,CASSLSRGGGGTAYEQYF
TRBJ2-1,many,TRBV7-2,.,TGTGCCAGCAGCGTAGACCCCTACAATGAGCAGTTCTTC,CASSVDPYNEQFF
TRBJ2-5,many,TRBV7-7,.,TGTGCTAGCAGCTCTATTTTGGGGGAGACCCAGTACTTC,CASSSILGETQYF
TRBJ2-1,few,TRBV7-3,.,TGTGCCAGCAGCTTACTTGGGGCACCCTACAATGAGCAGTTCTTC,CASSLLGAPYNEQFF
TRBJ2-1,.,TRBV9,.,TGTGCCAGCAGCGTAGTCGGGCAGGGGTGGGTGGATGAGCAGTTCTTC,CASSVVGQGWVDEQFF
TRBJ1-1,many,TRBV7-6,TRBD1,TGTGCCAGCAGCTTACCCCGGGCCGGAGGGGGCATCAACACTGAAGCTTTCTTT,CASSLPRAGGGINTEAFF
TRBJ2-5,.,TRBV19,TRBD2,TGTGCCAGTAGTATCGCTAGCGGAGAGACCCAGTACTTC,CASSIASGETQYF
TRBJ2-6,few,TRBV7-6,.,TGTGCTAGCAGCTTATCGACTACAGGCTCTGGGGCCAACGTCCTGACTTTC,CASSLSTTGSGANVLTF
TRBJ1-5,.,TRBV7-9,.,TGTGCCAGCAGCTCCCTTGACAGTTACAATCAGCCCCAGCATTTT,CASSSLDSYNQPQHF
TRBJ1-5,.,TRBV10-3,.,TGTGCCATCAGTGAGTCTTTGGGAATCAATCAGCCCCAGCATTTT,CAISESLGINQPQHF
TRBJ2-1,.,TRBV7-6,TRBD2,TGTGCTAGCAGCTTCCTAGCGGGGGGGCGCGAGCAGTTCTTC,CASSFLAGGREQFF
TRBJ1-1,.,TRBV14,TRBD1,TGTGCCAGCAGCCCTCCCGGACAGGCTATGAACACTGAAGCTTTCTTT,CASSPPGQAMNTEAFF
TRBJ2-1,.,TRBV12-3/TRBV12-4,TRBD2,TGTGCCAGCAGGGGGGGGAAGGCGGATGAGCAGTTCTTC,CASRGGKADEQFF
TRBJ1-5,.,TRBV12-3/TRBV12-4,TRBD1,TGTGCCAACAGTTTAACCCCGACAGGGTATAGCAATCAGCCCCAGCATTTT,CANSLTPTGYSNQPQHF
TRBJ2-1,few,TRBV6-6,TRBD1,TGTGCCAGCAGTGACAGGACAGGGTTGGCAAATGAGCAGTTCTTC,CASSDRTGLANEQFF
TRBJ1-2,many,TRBV7-6,.,TGTGCCAGCAGCTTAGCGCCAGGGAGCAACTATGGCTACACCTTC,CASSLAPGSNYGYTF
TRBJ1-4,many,TRBV7-2,.,TGTGCCAGCAGGGGGGTGGGAAATGAAAAACTGTTTTTT,CASRGVGNEKLFF
TRBJ2-1,.,TRBV10-2,.,TGCGCAGCGAGGGGGGGGCCGAGCTCCTACAATGAGCAGTTCTTC,CAARGGPSSYNEQFF
TRBJ2-2,few,TRBV19,.,TGTGCCAGTAGTAGGGTTTCGAACACCGGGGAGCTGTTTTTT,CASSRVSNTGELFF
TRBJ1-5,.,TRBV27,TRBD1,TGTGCCAGCAGTTTTACAGGGGGCCCCTGGCAGCCCCAGCATTTT,CASSFTGGPWQPQHF
TRBJ2-1,few,TRBV6-2/TRBV6-3,TRBD1,TGTGCCAGCAAAGACAGGGGCTCCTACAATGAGCAGTTCTTC,CASKDRGSYNEQFF
TRBJ1-5,once,TRBV5-6,.,TGTGCCAGCAGATTGGGGGGGGGTCCGCGGCCCCAGCATTTT,CASRLGGGPRPQHF
TRBJ2-2,.,TRBV11-3,TRBD2,TGTGCCAGCAGCTCCAAGCGGGGGAGCACCGGGGAGCTGTTTTTT,CASSSKRGSTGELFF
TRBJ2-5,many,TRBV6-2/TRBV6-3,TRBD1,TGTGCCAGCAGTAGCGTTCGGGACAGAAGAAACAAAGAGACCCAGTACTTC,CASSSVRDRRNKETQYF
TRBJ2-1,.,TRBV29-1,.,TGCAGCGTTGGGGACATCTACAATGAGCAGTTCTTC,CSVGDIYNEQFF
TRBJ1-5,.,TRBV9,.,TGTGCCAGCAGCTCAGAGGGGACCGGACAGCCCCAGCATTTT,CASSSEGTGQPQHF
TRBJ2-2,once,TRBV18,.,TGTGCCAGCTCACCGGGGAGGCTGAACACCGGGGAGCTGTTTTTT,CASSPGRLNTGELFF
TRBJ2-3,.,TRBV6-2/TRBV6-3,TRBD1,TGTGCCAGCAGACCAGGACAGGTCGGCACGGTTACGCAGTATTTT,CASRPGQVGTVTQYF
TRBJ1-4,many,TRBV7-9,.,TGTGCCAGCAGCTTAACGGCAGGGAGAGAAAAACTGTTTTTT,CASSLTAGREKLFF
TRBJ1-2,many,TRBV7-6,.,TGTGCCAGCAGCTTAGACGGAGGGGCCTATGGCTACACCTTC,CASSLDGGAYGYTF
TRBJ2-7,few,TRBV5-1,TRBD1,TGCGCCAGCAGCTACGGGAACAGGGGTTCCTACGAGCAGTACTTC,CASSYGNRGSYEQYF
TRBJ2-6,.,TRBV4-1,.,TGCGCCAGCAGCCAGGGCTCTGGGGACGTCCTGACTTTC,CASSQGSGDVLTF
TRBJ2-1,.,TRBV7-9,.,TGTGCCACCCTGTCGGCGGGAGAGCAGTTCTTC,CATLSAGEQFF
TRBJ2-1,.,TRBV6-2/TRBV6-3,.,TGTGCCAGCAATCTCCCGGGCCTCTACAATGAGCAGTTCTTC,CASNLPGLYNEQFF
TRBJ2-1,many,TRBV7-6,.,TGTGCCAGCAGCCAGTCCCAGGGGATATACAATGAGCAGTTCTTC,CASSQSQGIYNEQFF
TRBJ2-5,once,TRBV13,.,TGTGCCAGCAGCTTCTATGACGTACAAGAGACCCAGTACTTC,CASSFYDVQETQYF
TRBJ1-1,.,TRBV20-1,.,TGCAGTGCTAGTGATCACTCTGGGAACACTGAAGCTTTCTTT,CSASDHSGNTEAFF
TRBJ1-1,.,TRBV4-3,TRBD1,TGCGCCAGCAGCCGGGCGGACAGGACGAACACTGAAGCTTTCTTT,CASSRADRTNTEAFF
TRBJ2-5,.,TRBV7-4,TRBD1,TGTGCCAGCAGCTCTGACAGGGGGCGAGGAGAGACCCAGTACTTC,CASSSDRGRGETQYF
TRBJ2-5,many,TRBV12-3/TRBV12-4,.,TGTGCCAGCAGTCCCCGGGGGCTGGGGCAAGAGACCCAGTACTTC,CASSPRGLGQETQYF
TRBJ1-2,many,TRBV7-9,.,TGTGCCAGCAGCTTAGCTCCAGGAACCCTCTATGGCTACACCTTC,CASSLAPGTLYGYTF
TRBJ2-2,few,TRBV19,TRBD1,TGTGCCAGTAGTATTTATCGGACAGGGAACACCGGGGAGCTGTTTTTT,CASSIYRTGNTGELFF
TRBJ2-2,once,TRBV9,.,TGTGCCAGCGGCGTAGGACGGAAGAACACCGGGGAGCTGTTTTTT,CASGVGRKNTGELFF